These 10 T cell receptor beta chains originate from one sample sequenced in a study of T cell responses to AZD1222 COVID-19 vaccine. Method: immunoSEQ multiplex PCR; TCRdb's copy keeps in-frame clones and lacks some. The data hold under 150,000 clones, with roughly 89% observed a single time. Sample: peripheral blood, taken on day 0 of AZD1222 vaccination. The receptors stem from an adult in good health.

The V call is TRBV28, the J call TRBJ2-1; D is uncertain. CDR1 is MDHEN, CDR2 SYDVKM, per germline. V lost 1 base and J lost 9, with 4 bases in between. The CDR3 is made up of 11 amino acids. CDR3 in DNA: TGTGCCAGCAGTTTATCCGGTGAGCAGTTCTTC. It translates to CASSLSGEQFF.

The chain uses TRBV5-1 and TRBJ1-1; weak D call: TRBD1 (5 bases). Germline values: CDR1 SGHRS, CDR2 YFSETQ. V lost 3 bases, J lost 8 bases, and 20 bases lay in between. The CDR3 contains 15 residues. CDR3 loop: CASSSTAGTEQEAFF. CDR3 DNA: TGCGCCAGCAGCTCGACTGCCGGGACGGAACAAGAAGCTTTCTTT.

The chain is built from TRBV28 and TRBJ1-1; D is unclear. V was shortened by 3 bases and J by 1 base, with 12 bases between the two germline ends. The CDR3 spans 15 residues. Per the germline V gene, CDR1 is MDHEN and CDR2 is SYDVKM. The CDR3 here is CASSLSGAGNTEAFF. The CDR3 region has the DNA TGTGCCAGCAGTTTGTCGGGCGCAGGGAACACTGAAGCTTTCTTT.

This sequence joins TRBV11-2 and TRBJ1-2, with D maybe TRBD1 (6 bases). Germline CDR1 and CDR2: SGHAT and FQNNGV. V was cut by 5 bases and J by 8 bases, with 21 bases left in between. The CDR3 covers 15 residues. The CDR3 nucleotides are TGTGCCAGCAGCCCCGCAGCGGGAGGGGGTTGGGGCTACACCTTC. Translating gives CASSPAAGGGWGYTF.

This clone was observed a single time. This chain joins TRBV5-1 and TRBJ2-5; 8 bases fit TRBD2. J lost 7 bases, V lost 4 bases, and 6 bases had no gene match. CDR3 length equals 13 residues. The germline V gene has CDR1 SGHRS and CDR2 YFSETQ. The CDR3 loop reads CASSPAGDGTQYF. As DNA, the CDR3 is TGCGCCAGCAGCCCAGCGGGAGACGGGACCCAGTACTTC.

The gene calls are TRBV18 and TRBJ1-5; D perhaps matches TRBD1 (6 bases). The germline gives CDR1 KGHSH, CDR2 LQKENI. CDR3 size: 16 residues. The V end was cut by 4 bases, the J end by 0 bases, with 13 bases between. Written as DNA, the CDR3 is TGTGCCAGCTCACGAACCCGGGACATTAGCAATCAGCCCCAGCATTTT. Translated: CASSRTRDISNQPQHF.

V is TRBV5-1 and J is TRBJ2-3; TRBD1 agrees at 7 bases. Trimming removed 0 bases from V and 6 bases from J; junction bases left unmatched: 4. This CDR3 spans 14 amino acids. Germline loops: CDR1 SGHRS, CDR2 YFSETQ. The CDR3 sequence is CASSLETGLDTQYF. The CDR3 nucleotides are TGCGCCAGCAGCTTGGAGACAGGGTTGGATACGCAGTATTTT.

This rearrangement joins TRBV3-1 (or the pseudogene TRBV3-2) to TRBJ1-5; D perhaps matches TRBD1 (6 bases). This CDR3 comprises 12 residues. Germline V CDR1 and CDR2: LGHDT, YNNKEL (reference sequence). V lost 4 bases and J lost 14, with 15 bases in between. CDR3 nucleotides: TGTGCCAGCAGCCGAACAGGGTCCCCAAAGCATTTT. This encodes CASSRTGSPKHF.

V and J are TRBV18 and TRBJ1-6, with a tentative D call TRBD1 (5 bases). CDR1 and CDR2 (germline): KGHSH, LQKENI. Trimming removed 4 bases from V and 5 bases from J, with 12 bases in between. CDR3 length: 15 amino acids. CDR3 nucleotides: TGTGCCAGCTCACAAGGACAAGACAATAATTCACCCCTCCACTTT. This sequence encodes CASSQGQDNNSPLHF.

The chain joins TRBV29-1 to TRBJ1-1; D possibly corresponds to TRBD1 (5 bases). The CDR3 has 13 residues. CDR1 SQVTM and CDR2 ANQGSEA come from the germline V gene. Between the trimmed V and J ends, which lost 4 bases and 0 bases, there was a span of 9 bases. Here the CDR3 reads CSVVDKLNTEAFF. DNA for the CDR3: TGCAGCGTTGTGGACAAACTGAACACTGAAGCTTTCTTT.